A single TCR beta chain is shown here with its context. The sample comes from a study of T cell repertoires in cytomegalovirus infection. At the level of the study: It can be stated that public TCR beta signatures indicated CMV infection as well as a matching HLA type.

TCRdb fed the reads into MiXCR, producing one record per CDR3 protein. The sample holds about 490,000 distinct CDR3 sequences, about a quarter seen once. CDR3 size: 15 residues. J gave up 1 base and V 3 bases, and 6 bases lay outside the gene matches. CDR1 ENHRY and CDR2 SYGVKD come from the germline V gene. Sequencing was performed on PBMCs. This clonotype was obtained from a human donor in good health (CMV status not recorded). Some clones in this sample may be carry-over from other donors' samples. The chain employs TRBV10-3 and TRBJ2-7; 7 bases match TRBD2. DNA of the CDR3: TGTGCCATCAGTGACCCGCGGGAGAGATCCTACGAGCAGTACTTC. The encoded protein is CAISDPRERSYEQYF.